The sequence of this TCR beta chain was determined in a study of T cells in women clearing cervical HPV infection. Study background: No precancer developed; the control's incident HPV16 infection cleared within 12 months. Case blood drawn at lesion detection; control blood after infection cleared.

Overall study findings and caveats: TRBV6-7 abundance was lower in cases than controls (roughly 0.11% versus 0.16%).

Profiling relied on immunoSEQ multiplex PCR, and the TCRdb table lists in-frame clones only, not all of them. The sample is made up of over 35,000 clones, and the top ten hold roughly 36% of it. Prevalent HPV16 infections were excluded; only incident single HPV16 infections included. A remark on this clone: The antigen is undetermined. The read terminates 3 residues before the CDR3 end, so the remaining end is supplied by the germline J gene.

Germline-derived CDR1 and CDR2 are SGHAT and FQNNGV. V dropped 4 bases and J dropped 6; count of bases not matched to a gene: 7. The CDR3 covers 15 residues. Sequenced input: blood buffy coat. The chain recombines TRBV11-2 with TRBJ2-1, with TRBD1 matching 9 bases. The sequence derives from a woman between 18 and 75 years old with a cervical HPV16 infection that either progressed to CIN3+ or cleared (not recorded which). The sequenced CDR3 bases are TGTGCCAGCAGCTCGACAGGGGGGGTATTCAATGAG. This sequence encodes CASSSTGGVFNE. The CDR3 reads in full as CASSSTGGVFNEQFF.